This T cell receptor beta chain was captured in a study of blood T cell repertoires in COVID-19. Study information: Material from acute and convalescent COVID-19 was sourced from the United States, Italy and Spain. PBMCs, B-cell-depleted T cells, or T cells provided the cDNA or gDNA that made up the material.

The protocol was immunoSEQ multiplex PCR, while the TCRdb copy is restricted to in-frame clones and leaves out a portion. The repertoire holds more than 250,000 clones, with roughly nine tenths as singletons. The TCR was taken from a man aged 18-30 years who had recovered from COVID-19. Sequencing used peripheral blood.

Written as DNA, the CDR3 is TGCAGTGCTAGTACCTCAGCGGGAGGTATTCTAGGGGAGCAGTTCTTC. Its protein is CSASTSAGGILGEQFF. The J gene is TRBJ2-1, the V gene TRBV20-1; 9 bases map to TRBD2. Germline assignment: CDR1 DFQATT and CDR2 SNEGSKA (reference sequence). Trimming removed 3 bases from V and 10 bases from J; junction bases left unmatched: 16. This CDR3 has 16 amino acids.